The rows below give T cell receptor beta chains drawn from one sample of a study of blood T cell repertoires in COVID-19. Clones were sequenced by immunoSEQ multiplex PCR, and TCRdb holds only the in-frame ones, with some missing. The table lists fewer than 150,000 clones, roughly 80% of them singletons. Sequencing was done on a sample of peripheral blood. These receptors came from a human donor in a cohort sampled during active COVID-19. CDR3s include the opening cysteine and the closing phenylalanine or tryptophan. A D gene is named only where the DNA matches it firmly. Where a row states a size, it is once, few, many or the class of an expanded clone; other rows omit it.

v_gene	len	abundance	d_gene	j_gene	CDR3aa	CDR3nt
TRBV19	14	-	-	TRBJ2-5	CASSITVGQETQYF	TGTGCCAGTAGTATAACAGTGGGCCAAGAGACCCAGTACTTC
TRBV10-2	13	-	-	TRBJ1-1	CASSRTGGAEAFF	TGCGCCAGCAGCCGGACGGGCGGGGCTGAAGCTTTCTTT
TRBV29-1	14	-	-	TRBJ2-1	CSVEEITRRDEQFF	TGCAGCGTTGAGGAAATAACCAGGCGCGATGAGCAGTTCTTC
TRBV27	14	-	-	TRBJ1-2	CASSPGDRLYGYTF	TGTGCCAGCAGTCCAGGGGATCGTCTCTATGGCTACACCTTC
TRBV5-1	14	-	TRBD1	TRBJ1-4	CASSLGQGMGKLFF	TGCGCCAGCAGCTTGGGACAGGGGATGGGAAAACTGTTTTTT
TRBV6-5	14	-	-	TRBJ1-6	CASQRQGIGSPLHF	TGTGCCAGCCAACGCCAGGGAATAGGTTCACCCCTCCACTTT
TRBV19	14	-	-	TRBJ2-3	CASSRDLNTDTQYF	TGTGCCAGTAGTAGGGACTTGAACACAGATACGCAGTATTTT
TRBV7-9	16	-	TRBD1	TRBJ2-7	CASSFLRGQGVYEQYF	TGTGCCAGCAGCTTCCTCAGGGGACAGGGGGTCTACGAGCAGTACTTC
TRBV10-3	16	-	-	TRBJ1-2	CAISESAGTPRSGYTF	TGTGCCATCAGTGAGTCTGCCGGGACACCCAGGAGTGGCTACACCTTC
TRBV5-1	16	-	TRBD1	TRBJ1-6	CASSDPRQGQNSPLHF	TGCGCCAGCAGCGACCCTAGACAGGGGCAGAATTCACCCCTCCACTTT
TRBV7-2	13	-	-	TRBJ2-1	CASSLARENEQFF	TGTGCCAGCAGCTTAGCCCGGGAGAATGAGCAGTTCTTC
TRBV7-8	16	-	TRBD1	TRBJ1-5	CASSLGGQGGNQPQHF	TGTGCCAGCAGCTTGGGCGGACAGGGAGGGAATCAGCCCCAGCATTTT
TRBV19	18	-	TRBD1	TRBJ1-3	CASSITGTGGLDGNTIYF	TGTGCCAGTAGTATAACCGGGACAGGGGGCTTGGATGGAAACACCATATATTTT
TRBV6-5	15	-	-	TRBJ1-6	CAILKRAVGNSPLHF	TGTGCCATCCTAAAGAGGGCAGTGGGTAATTCACCCCTCCACTTT
TRBV19	16	few	TRBD2	TRBJ2-7	CASRESGGGYSYEQYF	TGTGCCAGTAGGGAAAGCGGGGGCGGATACTCCTACGAGCAGTACTTC
TRBV2	12	-	TRBD1	TRBJ2-7	CASSAPGQGQYF	TGTGCCAGCAGTGCTCCGGGACAGGGTCAGTACTTC
TRBV9	15	few	-	TRBJ1-5	CASSPGGNLRQPQHF	TGTGCCAGCAGCCCCGGCGGGAATTTACGGCAGCCCCAGCATTTT
TRBV6-5	15	-	-	TRBJ2-5	CASRSGFRPKETQYF	TGTGCCAGCAGGTCGGGATTCAGACCCAAAGAGACCCAGTACTTC
TRBV29-1	15	-	TRBD1	TRBJ2-3	CSVEATGRGTDTQYF	TGCAGCGTCGAAGCGACAGGGCGAGGAACAGATACGCAGTATTTT
TRBV11-2	13	-	TRBD2	TRBJ2-1	CASSLGGGNEQFF	TGTGCCAGCAGCCTCGGGGGGGGAAATGAGCAGTTCTTC
TRBV3-1/TRBV3-2	16	-	TRBD1	TRBJ1-2	CASSLNTGGNNYGYTF	TGTGCCAGCAGCCTTAATACAGGGGGCAATAACTATGGCTACACCTTC
TRBV27	13	-	TRBD1	TRBJ2-7	CASKGDSTYEQYF	TGTGCCAGTAAGGGGGACAGCACCTACGAGCAGTACTTC
TRBV29-1	17	few	-	TRBJ1-6	CSVEACRRSSYNSPLHF	TGCAGCGTTGAAGCTTGCCGGAGAAGCTCCTATAATTCACCCCTCCACTTT
TRBV5-1	15	-	-	TRBJ2-5	CASREGWVDQETQYF	TGCGCCAGCAGGGAGGGCTGGGTGGACCAAGAGACCCAGTACTTC
TRBV14	16	-	TRBD2	TRBJ2-3	CASSPRAGFSTDTQYF	TGTGCCAGCAGCCCGAGAGCGGGGTTTAGCACAGATACGCAGTATTTT
TRBV7-2	18	-	TRBD1	TRBJ1-4	CASSLLGRGISANEKLFF	TGTGCCAGCAGCTTATTAGGCAGGGGGATTTCTGCTAATGAAAAACTGTTTTTT
TRBV4-2	16	-	-	TRBJ2-1	CASSQDWDSSYNEQFF	TGTGCCAGCAGCCAAGATTGGGACTCCTCCTACAATGAGCAGTTCTTC
TRBV29-1	14	-	TRBD1	TRBJ2-2	CSVGSGGSTGELFF	TGCAGCGTTGGTTCAGGGGGAAGTACCGGGGAGCTGTTTTTT
TRBV7-9	15	once	TRBD1	TRBJ2-2	CASSGAQGSTGELFF	TGTGCCAGCAGCGGGGCACAGGGGAGCACCGGGGAGCTGTTTTTT
TRBV3-1/TRBV3-2	14	-	TRBD1	TRBJ2-7	CASSQQGGGYEQYF	TGTGCCAGCAGCCAGCAAGGGGGCGGTTACGAGCAGTACTTC
TRBV11-2	13	once	-	TRBJ2-5	CASSRGQRETQYF	TGTGCCAGCAGTCGAGGGCAGAGGGAGACCCAGTACTTC
TRBV18	14	-	TRBD1	TRBJ2-1	CASSLQGASNEQFF	TGTGCCAGCTCACTACAGGGGGCATCGAATGAGCAGTTCTTC
TRBV6-4	16	-	TRBD2	TRBJ2-3	CASSVLAGGSTDTQYF	TGTGCCAGCAGTGTCTTAGCGGGGGGGTCAACAGATACGCAGTATTTT
TRBV14	14	-	-	TRBJ2-7	CASSRYGGSYEQYF	TGTGCCAGCAGCCGATATGGAGGCAGCTACGAGCAGTACTTC
TRBV7-2	15	-	TRBD2	TRBJ2-1	CASSGGSGLASEQFF	TGTGCCAGCAGTGGCGGGTCGGGACTAGCAAGTGAGCAGTTCTTC
TRBV3-1/TRBV3-2	18	-	-	TRBJ1-3	CASSLRGQGYSSGNTIYF	TGTGCCAGCAGCCTTCGAGGCCAGGGCTACTCCTCTGGAAACACCATATATTTT
TRBV6-5	12	-	-	TRBJ1-2	CASTTGGIGYTF	TGTGCCAGCACCACGGGAGGGATTGGCTACACCTTC
TRBV29-1	13	-	-	TRBJ2-3	CSVATEGTDTQYF	TGCAGCGTTGCAACCGAGGGAACAGATACGCAGTATTTT
TRBV12-3/TRBV12-4	11	-	-	TRBJ1-5	CASSLTGNLHF	TGTGCCAGCAGTTTGACAGGAAATCTGCATTTT
TRBV6-5	14	-	TRBD1	TRBJ1-2	CASSPRTGTYGYTF	TGTGCCAGCAGTCCTCGGACAGGGACCTATGGCTACACCTTC
TRBV6-5	13	-	-	TRBJ1-5	CASSPGQGPAQHF	TGTGCCAGCAGCCCCGGCCAGGGGCCTGCCCAGCATTTT
TRBV4-1	18	-	TRBD2	TRBJ2-3	CASSQVPGTSGGAGTQYF	TGCGCCAGCAGCCAAGTCCCCGGGACTAGCGGGGGGGCTGGCACGCAGTATTTT
TRBV5-1	16	once	TRBD1	TRBJ2-5	CASSVRRDRGLETQYF	TGCGCCAGCAGCGTAAGGCGGGACAGGGGGTTGGAGACCCAGTACTTC
TRBV9	13	-	-	TRBJ2-1	CASSVIGYNEQFF	TGTGCCAGCAGCGTAATCGGGTACAATGAGCAGTTCTTC
TRBV14	15	-	-	TRBJ1-4	CASSPGLATNEKLFF	TGTGCCAGCAGCCCGGGATTAGCGACTAATGAAAAACTGTTTTTT